A single sample gave rise to the 13 T cell receptor beta chains below, sequenced in a study of Ad26.COV2.S vaccination and SARS-CoV-2 variants. TCRdb's table, derived via immunoSEQ multiplex PCR, lists solely in-frame clones and lacks some. The table shows 400,000 to 450,000 clones, with approximately 92% occurring only once. Treatment meaning: about 20 received Ad26.COV2.S at low or high dose, single or two shots; about 5 received placebo; per-sample allocation not given. Samples analyzed were those drawn on day 63 after the first vaccine or placebo injection. Specimen: peripheral blood, collected in a trial of Ad26.COV2.S vaccine versus placebo. The origin of the receptors is a person between 18 and 65 years old who received the Ad26.COV2.S COVID-19 vaccine or a placebo.

The genes are TRBV7-6 and TRBJ2-2; no clear D gene. CDR3 length: 15 amino acids. V lost 2 bases and J 0 bases, leaving 7 bases between the germline ends. Looked up from germline, CDR1 is SGHVS and CDR2 is FNYEAQ. This CDR3 reads CASSLRIPNTGELFF. CDR3 coding DNA: TGTGCCAGCAGCTTACGGATCCCGAACACCGGGGAGCTGTTTTTT.

The chain carries TRBV9 and TRBJ1-1, with D perhaps matching TRBD1 (5 bases). CDR1 SGDLS and CDR2 YYNGEE come from the germline V gene. The CDR3 consists of 16 residues. Trimming removed 4 bases at V and 8 bases at J, with 24 bases between. Here the CDR3 reads CASSPRGRVGGMEAFF. CDR3 nucleotide sequence: TGTGCCAGCAGCCCAAGAGGTCGGGTTGGGGGTATGGAAGCTTTCTTT.

The chain combines TRBV5-1 with TRBJ1-1, with D unresolved. The germline V gene has CDR1 SGHRS and CDR2 YFSETQ. The length of the CDR3 is 15 residues. Between the trimmed V and J ends, which lost 1 base and 0 bases, there was a span of 10 bases. DNA of the CDR3: TGCGCCAGCAGCTTGTACGGAGACATGAACACTGAAGCTTTCTTT. Its protein product is CASSLYGDMNTEAFF.

The rearrangement links TRBV28 to TRBJ2-6; maybe TRBD2 (5 bases). V lost 5 bases, J lost 0 bases, and 8 bases lay in between. The length of the CDR3 is 15 residues. CDR1 and CDR2 from the germline V gene are MDHEN and SYDVKM. CDR3 amino acids: CASSPRGSGANVLTF. The CDR3 nucleotides are TGTGCCAGCAGTCCCCGGGGCTCTGGGGCCAACGTCCTGACTTTC.

The gene calls are TRBV7-2 and TRBJ2-5; 7 bases fit TRBD2. The CDR3 totals 15 residues. The germline gives CDR1 SGHTA, CDR2 FQGNSA. V shed 5 bases and J 4 bases; nucleotides not matched to a gene: 10. The CDR3 here is CASSPLGGRGETQYF. CDR3 nucleotides: TGTGCCAGCAGCCCCCTCGGCGGGAGAGGAGAGACCCAGTACTTC.

The chain carries TRBV11-2 and TRBJ1-3, with D unclear. From germline, CDR1 is SGHAT and CDR2 FQNNGV. The CDR3 loop spans 14 amino acids. Trimming cost V 5 bases and J 0 bases, with 8 bases left between them. CDR3 sequence reads: CASSKQLSGNTIYF. In DNA form, the CDR3 reads TGTGCCAGCAGCAAACAGCTCTCTGGAAACACCATATATTTT. Supplemented by reference TRBV11-2 and TRBJ1-3, the full variable domain reads EAGVAQSPRYKIIEKRQSVAFWCNPISGHATLYWYQQILGQGPKLLIQFQNNGVVDDSQLPKDRFSAERLKGVDSTLKIQPAKLEDSAVYLCASSKQLSGNTIYFGEGSWLTVV.

V is TRBV4-3 and J is TRBJ2-5; TRBD1 or TRBD2 may be the D gene (6 bases each). The germline V gene has CDR1 LGHNA and CDR2 YSLEER. The CDR3 loop spans 15 amino acids. The germline V and J ends were trimmed by 0 bases and 5 bases, with 13 bases remaining between them. In DNA form, the CDR3 reads TGCGCCAGCAGCCAAGATATCGGGGGCGGGGAGACCCAGTACTTC. This translates into CASSQDIGGGETQYF.

V usage is TRBV29-1 and J usage is TRBJ1-2; TRBD1 aligns across 11 bases. Germline V CDR1 and CDR2: SQVTM, ANQGSEA. CDR3 length: 12 residues. V was clipped by 7 bases and J by 8 bases; unmatched bases: 6. CDR3 amino acids: CSGQGQGAGYTF. Written as DNA, the CDR3 is TGCAGCGGCCAAGGACAGGGGGCAGGCTACACCTTC.

This sequence joins TRBV5-1 and TRBJ2-2; 9 positions agree with TRBD2. Germline V lookup: CDR1 SGHRS, CDR2 YFSETQ. Losses at the gene ends were 0 bases for V and 8 bases for J; bases not matched to a gene: 11. This CDR3 is built from 17 residues. CDR3: CASSLGGLASQRGELFF. CDR3 DNA sequence: TGCGCCAGCAGCTTGGGGGGACTAGCAAGTCAGAGAGGGGAGCTGTTTTTT.

The chain links TRBV12-3 or TRBV12-4 to TRBJ1-5; D is possibly TRBD1 (5 bases). V was cut by 5 bases and J by 3 bases, with 8 bases left in between. The CDR3 totals 13 residues. CDR3 in amino acids: CASSPGHNQPQHF. The CDR3 region has the DNA TGTGCCAGCAGTCCAGGGCACAATCAGCCCCAGCATTTT.

This rearrangement joins TRBV9 to TRBJ1-2; 9 nucleotides agree with TRBD1. Germline-derived CDR1 and CDR2 are SGDLS and YYNGEE. Trimming at V came to 3 bases and at J to 4 bases, leaving 7 bases not matched to a gene. This CDR3 spans 15 amino acids. CDR3 sequence (DNA): TGTGCCAGCAGCGGCTCCGGGACAGGGCCCTATGGCTACACCTTC. It codes for CASSGSGTGPYGYTF.

This clone was detected once. V usage is TRBV15 and J usage is TRBJ1-2; D may be TRBD1 (5 bases). Trimming left V 6 bases short and J 0 bases short, with 8 bases between. The CDR3 spans 13 residues. CDR1 is LNHNV, CDR2 YYDKDF, per germline (reference sequence). This CDR3 reads CATRTAANYGYTF. The CDR3 DNA sequence: TGTGCCACCAGGACAGCCGCTAACTATGGCTACACCTTC.

This sequence joins TRBV6-5 and TRBJ1-6; D is unresolved. Trimming pared 5 bases from V and 0 bases from J, leaving 8 bases between. The germline gives CDR1 MNHEY, CDR2 SVGAGI. This CDR3 comprises 15 residues. Here the CDR3 reads CASSRGNSYNSPLHF. The CDR3, as DNA: TGTGCCAGCAGTCGAGGAAACTCCTATAATTCACCCCTCCACTTT.